The rows below give T cell receptor beta chains drawn from one sample of a study of blood T cells in healthy people across ages. TCRdb passed the 5' RACE reads through MiXCR, listing each CDR3 protein once. The sample has approximately 1,000,000 distinct CDR3 sequences; 40% to 45% are singletons. Input material: blood. All receptors derive from a woman aged 60-70 years in good health. CDR3s include the opening cysteine and the closing phenylalanine or tryptophan. A D gene is named only where the DNA matches it firmly. Rows may omit the clone size; those that give it use once, few, many or a size class.

J gene,D gene,V gene,clone size,CDR3 protein,CDR3 DNA
TRBJ1-6,-,TRBV9,few,CASSVGPGGWDSPLHF,TGTGCCAGCAGCGTAGGGCCGGGAGGCTGGGACTCACCCCTCCACTTT
TRBJ1-2,-,TRBV5-6,-,CASSLDRDRRGYTF,TGTGCCAGCAGCTTGGACAGGGACCGGCGAGGCTACACCTTC
TRBJ1-2,TRBD1,TRBV7-9,-,CASSPSPGGGGYTF,TGTGCCAGCAGCCCTAGTCCAGGGGGCGGTGGCTACACCTTC
TRBJ2-5,-,TRBV6-5,-,CASSYGLASGRYF,TGTGCCAGCAGTTACGGCCTAGCGTCAGGTCGGTACTTC
TRBJ2-4,-,TRBV7-8,few,CASSEGGVAKNIQYF,TGTGCCAGCAGCGAAGGGGGGGTCGCCAAAAACATTCAGTACTTC
TRBJ2-3,-,TRBV20-1,-,CSARDPTKSEDTQYF,TGCAGTGCTAGGGACCCGACTAAGAGTGAAGATACGCAGTATTTT
TRBJ2-5,-,TRBV29-1,few,CTVEQGETQYF,TGCACCGTGGAACAGGGAGAGACCCAGTACTTC
TRBJ2-1,TRBD2,TRBV4-2,-,CASSQGSGRASDEQFF,TGTGCCAGCAGCCAAGGGAGCGGGAGGGCCTCAGATGAGCAGTTCTTC
TRBJ2-5,TRBD2,TRBV12-3/TRBV12-4,-,CASSLAPGTTYNEQYF,TGTGCCAGCAGTTTAGCCCCCGGGACTACCTACAATGAGCAGTACTTC
TRBJ1-2,-,TRBV5-4,-,CASTVAGVYGYTF,TGTGCCAGCACCGTTGCAGGGGTCTATGGCTACACCTTC
TRBJ1-2,-,TRBV6-5,-,CASSYSSRDSGYTF,TGTGCCAGCAGTTACTCGAGCAGGGACTCTGGCTACACCTTC
TRBJ1-2,TRBD1,TRBV5-1,-,CASSLRQGGTYGYTF,TGCGCCAGCAGCTTGAGACAAGGGGGCACCTATGGCTACACCTTC
TRBJ1-2,TRBD1,TRBV5-1,once,CASSRTGTAINNYGYTF,TGCGCCAGCAGCCGAACCGGGACAGCCATTAATAACTATGGCTACACCTTC
TRBJ2-7,TRBD1,TRBV6-5,-,CASSYSTRGTYEQYF,TGTGCCAGCAGTTACTCTACCAGGGGGACGTACGAGCAGTACTTC
TRBJ2-1,TRBD2,TRBV7-6,-,CASSLTSGVIDEQFF,TGTGCCAGCAGCCTGACTAGCGGGGTGATTGATGAGCAGTTCTTC
TRBJ1-6,-,TRBV10-3,-,CAISGRDPRNSPLHF,TGTGCCATCAGTGGCCGGGACCCCAGGAATTCACCCCTCCACTTT
TRBJ2-2,TRBD2,TRBV4-2,once,CASSLASVAGANTGELFF,TGTGCCAGCAGCCTCGCGTCGGTAGCGGGGGCCAACACCGGGGAGCTGTTTTTT
TRBJ2-1,-,TRBV11-2,-,CASSREYHSYNEQFF,TGTGCCAGCAGCCGAGAGTACCACTCCTACAATGAGCAGTTCTTC
TRBJ2-7,-,TRBV5-1,few,CASSLTLLGPYEQYF,TGCGCCAGCAGCTTGACCCTACTAGGGCCCTACGAGCAGTACTTC
TRBJ2-1,-,TRBV5-1,many,CASSLGQGNEQFF,TGTGCCAGCAGCTTAGGTCAGGGCAATGAGCAGTTCTTC
TRBJ2-7,TRBD2,TRBV20-1,-,CSASPTSGIYEQYF,TGCAGTGCTAGTCCGACTAGCGGGATCTACGAGCAGTACTTC
TRBJ1-2,TRBD1,TRBV5-1,few,CASSWGTDYGYTF,TGCGCCAGCAGCTGGGGGACAGACTATGGCTACACCTTC
TRBJ2-6,-,TRBV20-1,few,CSATGAAGANVLTF,TGCAGTGCTACCGGGGCGGCGGGGGCCAACGTCCTGACTTTC
TRBJ1-6,-,TRBV10-3,-,CAIMGGENSPLHF,TGTGCCATCATGGGCGGGGAAAATTCACCCCTCCACTTT
TRBJ2-1,TRBD2,TRBV7-9,-,CASSYLAGAGNEQFF,TGTGCCAGCAGCTACCTAGCGGGAGCAGGAAATGAGCAGTTCTTC
TRBJ1-5,-,TRBV3-1,-,CASSQGYGQPQHF,TGTGCCAGCAGCCAAGGGTATGGTCAGCCCCAGCATTTT
TRBJ2-7,-,TRBV20-1,-,CSARNPDLYEQYF,TGCAGTGCTAGGAACCCGGACCTCTACGAGCAGTACTTC
TRBJ2-7,-,TRBV20-1,few,CSAKTNPKTYEQYF,TGCAGTGCTAAAACTAACCCGAAAACCTACGAGCAGTACTTC
TRBJ2-3,TRBD2,TRBV5-6,-,CASSPAGREAGTQYF,TGTGCCAGCAGCCCGGCGGGGAGGGAGGCAGGTACGCAGTATTTT
TRBJ2-7,-,TRBV4-3,once,CASSQGRAGSSYEQYF,TGCGCCAGCAGCCAAGGAAGGGCGGGGAGCTCCTACGAGCAGTACTTC
TRBJ2-1,TRBD2,TRBV6-2/TRBV6-3,few,CASTELAGVAYNEQFF,TGTGCCAGCACTGAACTAGCGGGAGTTGCTTACAATGAGCAGTTCTTC
TRBJ2-5,TRBD2,TRBV28,few,CASSVTSGNKETQYF,TGTGCCAGCAGTGTCACTAGCGGGAATAAAGAGACCCAGTACTTC
TRBJ2-7,TRBD1,TRBV20-1,-,CSGAAGQGQSYEQYF,TGCAGTGGGGCGGCGGGACAGGGGCAATCCTACGAGCAGTACTTC
TRBJ2-7,TRBD1,TRBV2,-,CASTRDRGSSEQYF,TGTGCCAGCACCCGGGACAGGGGCTCCTCCGAGCAGTACTTC
TRBJ2-1,-,TRBV4-1,few,CASSQARASATNNEQFF,TGCGCCAGCAGCCAAGCCCGGGCTAGCGCAACCAACAATGAGCAGTTCTTC